The 10 T cell receptor beta chains reported below all come from one sample, sequenced in a study of blood T cell repertoires in COVID-19. The assay was immunoSEQ multiplex PCR, and TCRdb's table has in-frame clones only and misses some. The sample lists about 74,000 clones; roughly three quarters were seen once. Sequencing was performed on peripheral blood. All receptors derive from a human donor in a cohort sampled during active COVID-19.

This rearrangement joins TRBV29-1 to TRBJ1-4, with D perhaps matching TRBD1 (5 bases). The CDR3 sequence is 19 residues long. Germline CDR1 and CDR2: SQVTM and ANQGSEA. V lost 1 base, J lost 0 bases, and 21 bases lay in between. The CDR3 spells CSVEVYTTGTAATNEKLFF. CDR3 bases: TGCAGCGTTGAAGTGTACACCACAGGAACAGCTGCAACTAATGAAAAACTGTTTTTT.

This chain joins TRBV7-2 and TRBJ2-1, with 8 bases matching TRBD1. V was pared by 5 bases and J by 5 bases, with 11 bases of the junction left unmatched. Per germline, CDR1 SGHTA and CDR2 FQGNSA. The length of the CDR3 is 16 residues. DNA of the CDR3: TGTGCCAGCAGCCCGCAGACAGGGGTCAGGAACAATGAGCAGTTCTTC. This sequence encodes CASSPQTGVRNNEQFF.

This clone was counted only a few times. The sample contains more than one DNA sequence encoding this CDR3. V is TRBV7-9 and J is TRBJ2-2, with TRBD2 as a possible D gene (6 bases). Germline V gene lookup returns CDR1 SEHNR and CDR2 FQNEAQ (reference sequence). The germline V and J ends were trimmed by 0 bases and 4 bases, with 6 bases remaining between them. The CDR3 consists of 14 residues. The CDR3 reads CASSLAGGTGELFF. For the CDR3, the DNA is TGTGCCAGCAGCTTAGCGGGGGGCACCGGGGAGCTGTTTTTT.

The chain couples TRBV29-1 to TRBJ2-2; 11 nucleotides line up with TRBD1. The germline V gene encodes CDR1 SQVTM and CDR2 ANQGSEA. V shed 7 bases, J shed 3 bases, and the junction held 7 bases outside the gene matches. The CDR3 loop spans 15 amino acids. The CDR3 bases are TGCAGCGCCCTCGGACAGGGGGCCGACACCGGGGAGCTGTTTTTT. Amino acids: CSALGQGADTGELFF.

This clone showed up just a few times. The genes are TRBV7-3 and TRBJ2-2; D is possibly TRBD1 (6 bases). The CDR3 length is 16 residues. V was trimmed by 2 bases and J by 0 bases, leaving 10 bases between them. Looked up from germline, CDR1 is SGHTA and CDR2 is FQGTGA. CDR3 nucleotide sequence: TGTGCCAGCAGCTTATCGGGACAAACGAACACCGGGGAGCTGTTTTTT. Translating gives CASSLSGQTNTGELFF.

This clone was seen a few times. V is TRBV7-8 and J is TRBJ2-3; TRBD1 matches at 7 bases. Germline trimming cut 3 bases from V and 4 bases from J; bases unmatched to any gene: 4. There are 14 residues in the CDR3. CDR1 is SGHVS and CDR2 is FQNEAQ in the germline V gene. CDR3 coding DNA: TGTGCCAGCAGCTTTGGGCAGGGGGCAGATACGCAGTATTTT. Translating it yields CASSFGQGADTQYF.

Concerning this clone itself: Different DNA sequences within this sample yield the same CDR3. The J gene is TRBJ2-5, the V gene TRBV12-3 or TRBV12-4, with D tentatively TRBD2 (6 bases). This CDR3 comprises 11 residues. V dropped 6 bases and J dropped 5 bases, with 7 bases sitting between them. As DNA, the CDR3 is TGTGCCAGCAGCCGGGGGGAGACCCAGTACTTC. Translation gives CASSRGETQYF.

This clone has a single count. The J gene is TRBJ2-1, the V gene TRBV19; TRBD2 aligns across 7 bases. Per germline, CDR1 LNHDA and CDR2 SQIVND (reference sequence). Unmatched junction bases numbered 14, after V lost 6 bases and J lost 6 bases. This CDR3 contains 16 residues. The CDR3 DNA is TGTGCCAGTAGCCGACAAAAAGAGACTAGCCTCAATGAGCAGTTCTTC. It encodes CASSRQKETSLNEQFF.

The V call is TRBV6-5, the J call TRBJ2-2; possible D gene TRBD2, 5 bases. Trimming removed 0 bases from V and 3 bases from J, with 11 bases in between. CDR3 length equals 16 residues. The germline gives CDR1 MNHEY, CDR2 SVGAGI. This chain's CDR3 is CASSYSTPGDTGELFF. The CDR3 DNA is TGTGCCAGCAGTTACTCGACCCCCGGGGACACCGGGGAGCTGTTTTTT.

This clone was picked up one time. The genes are TRBV5-4 and TRBJ2-3; 13 bases agree with TRBD2. The V gene end was trimmed by 5 bases and the J gene end by 3 bases; junction bases not matched to a gene: 6. Germline CDR1 and CDR2: SGHNT and YYREEE (reference sequence). The CDR3 consists of 16 residues. CDR3 DNA sequence: TGTGCCAGCAGACCCAGGACTAGCGGGGGAACAGATACGCAGTATTTT. It encodes CASRPRTSGGTDTQYF.